This TCR beta chain comes out of a study of blood T cell repertoires in COVID-19 (dated by TCRdb to 2019 to 2021). For the study in its entirety: The collaborator samples originated in the United States, Italy and Spain and spanned the acute and convalescent phases of COVID-19. The repertoires were released in a freely available public database intended as a resource for research on the immune response to SARS-CoV-2. The sample metadata nearly always contained a de-identified subject ID, COVID-19 status, age in years and sex. The prospective study material was composed of cDNA or gDNA derived from T cells, B-cell-depleted T cells, or PBMCs. The dataset comprised deeply sampled blood TCRbeta repertoires from subjects exposed to, actively infected with, or recovered from COVID-19. Samples came from the ongoing ImmuneRACE study (first 160 participants) plus 1,254 subjects from 6 global collaborators. HLA class I and class II types, where available, came from metadata supplied by the sample provider rather than from assay-based typing. The paper's findings and limits, for the study overall: The quantity of clinical and demographic metadata differed by source and by participant and was supplied without curation.

The CDR3, from cysteine to phenylalanine, totals 15 residues. The kept DNA is CDR3 alone, 45 bases in frame from the first base. Based on the germline V gene, the CDR1 and CDR2 sequences are SGHNT and YENEEA. V gives up 5 bases and J gives up 10 bases, and the segment between their germline ends measures 18 bases. About this clone: The target of this receptor is not known. Nothing much larger sits one base from this clone, and base qualities are not available.

Whole blood was collected in K2EDTA tubes by collaborating institutions according to the institutions' own protocols. For TCRbeta analysis, collaborators shipped samples as frozen whole blood, isolated PBMCs, or DNA extracted from either of those sample types. TCRbeta CDR3 regions were amplified from genomic DNA by means of the immunoSEQ Assay, a bias-controlled multiplex PCR. Under the source paper's analysis protocol: The number of nucleated cells in each sample was estimated from the amplification of reference gene primers within the assay. To quantify the absolute abundance of each unique TCRbeta CDR3 rearrangement, sequence reads were collapsed and filtered. For each sample, productive Simpson clonality was calculated by taking the square root of Simpson's diversity index across productive rearrangements. TCRdb took this table from immuneACCESS and kept in-frame rearrangements with V and J called. Such tables lack part of the clones; where checked against another copy, unresolved V genes explain under half of the gap, and the rest is unexplained. The DNA was the basis for D and trimming; V, J and clone size are from that table. The sample table shows 130,000 to 150,000 clones, and approximately 85% are seen once. Clones ranked in the top ten supply roughly 2.6% of the sample.

The rearrangement joined TRBV11-3 to TRBJ1-6, and TRBD1 may be the D gene, going by 6 matching bases. Source material: peripheral blood. This sequence was found in a human donor with acute or convalescent COVID-19. The donor label of this sample is uncertain. The CDR3 region has the sequence CASSLDSRSGSPLHF. The sequence in DNA is TGTGCCAGCAGCCTGGACAGTCGGTCTGGCTCACCCCTCCACTTT.